This section outlines one T cell receptor beta chain sequence together with its context. Participants were aged about 18 to 90 years, lived in 20 to 25 US areas, and enrolled virtually. Among Cohort 3 donors, those recovered had two negative PCRs, clearance, or symptom resolution. These data come from a study of blood T cell repertoires in COVID-19. On the study more broadly: The origin of the acute and convalescent COVID-19 samples was the United States, Italy and Spain.

In germline, CDR1 is ENHRY, CDR2 SYGVKD. The CDR3 runs to 17 residues. The V segment lost 4 bases and the J segment 5 bases; nucleotides outside the gene matches: 8. The assay was immunoSEQ multiplex PCR, and TCRdb's table has in-frame clones only and misses some. This sample has approximately 270,000 clones, with roughly 91% found just once. The sequenced sample was PBMCs or T cells enriched from blood (not recorded which). This chain joins TRBV10-3 and TRBJ2-2, with TRBD2 matching over 12 bases. This clonotype was sampled from a woman aged 55 to 70 who had recovered from COVID-19. Here the CDR3 DNA reads TGTGCCATCAGTGTGACTAGCGGGGGAATTGTTACCGGGGAGCTGTTTTTT. This gives the protein CAISVTSGGIVTGELFF.